This record looks at one T cell receptor (beta chain) sequence and its context. Its antigen is as yet unknown. Profiled with immunoSEQ multiplex PCR; TCRdb holds only in-frame clones, not every one. The sample holds 57,000 or so clones, roughly 87% seen once. V dropped 6 bases and J dropped 10; count of bases not matched to a gene: 8. In germline, CDR1 is MNHEY, CDR2 SVGAGI. The CDR3 is 12 residues long. Specified time point: cycle 4 day 1 (C4D1), after five to seven weeks of nivolumab. All patients relapsed after autologous stem cell transplantation, and brentuximab vedotin exposure varied. These data are taken from a study of PD-1 blockade in classical Hodgkin lymphoma. General study findings and limits: What caused the repertoire differences, perhaps disease activity or prior therapy, remains undefined. CD4+ TCR diversity rose significantly by C4D1, and CD8+ TCR diversity did not.

The source material was peripheral blood mononuclear cells (PBMCs), sampled before the fourth cycle of nivolumab. The TCR was taken from a human donor with classical Hodgkin lymphoma. This chain joins TRBV6-5 and TRBJ1-1, with TRBD1 matching 7 bases. CDR3 amino acids: CASSTGAFRAFF. The CDR3 coding sequence is TGTGCCAGCAGCACAGGGGCCTTTAGAGCTTTCTTT.